This T cell receptor (beta chain) originates from a study of CD8 T cells in ankylosing spondylitis. Study results and caveats: Blood from ankylosing spondylitis patients appeared to carry a characteristic roughly eight-variant TCR beta motif.

As for this clonotype: Its matching antigen is unknown.

The CDR3 consists of 15 residues. Germline V gene sequence: CDR1 MGHRA, CDR2 YSYEKL. V lost 3 bases and J lost 1, with 10 bases in between. A quantitative 5'-RACE method, one with molecular barcodes, was used to make TCR beta libraries. MiXCR, run by TCRdb on the 5' RACE reads, gives a single entry per CDR3 protein. The table includes approximately 500,000 distinct CDR3 sequences, approximately 11% detected once. Material for sequencing was blood, either unsorted or a sorted T cell fraction (not recorded which). This TCR derives from a male donor with ankylosing spondylitis. This chain joins TRBV4-1 and TRBJ2-1, with D possibly being TRBD2 (5 bases). CDR3 in DNA: TGCGCCAGCAGCCAGCAGGAGGCTTCCTACAATGAGCAGTTCTTC. Its translation: CASSQQEASYNEQFF.